Listed here are 17 T cell receptor beta chains from one sample, sequenced in a study of T cells in localized non-small cell lung cancer. TCRdb's copy holds only in-frame clones and misses some; the assay was immunoSEQ multiplex PCR. Here the sample spans about 59,000 clones, about 89% being singletons. Specimen: peripheral blood, collected before any cancer treatment. The origin of the receptors is a man aged 35 to 69 with stage I lung adenocarcinoma.

This clone showed up just once. V and J are TRBV4-1 and TRBJ1-2, with D unresolved. The CDR3 loop spans 14 amino acids. Per germline, CDR1 MGHRA and CDR2 YSYEKL. V lost 1 base and J lost 8, with 14 bases in between. In DNA, the CDR3 is TGCGCCAGCAGCCAAGCAGAGCTTTCGGAAGGCTACACCTTC. It codes for CASSQAELSEGYTF.

This clone has a single count. The J gene is TRBJ2-1, the V gene TRBV7-9; 11 bases line up with TRBD2. The germline V gene has CDR1 SEHNR and CDR2 FQNEAQ (reference sequence). The V segment lost 7 bases and the J segment 10 bases; nucleotides outside the gene matches: 18. This CDR3 has 17 residues. CDR3 protein: CASNLGTSGTREWEQFF. CDR3 nucleotides: TGTGCCAGCAACCTAGGGACTAGCGGAACAAGAGAATGGGAGCAGTTCTTC.

The rearrangement uses TRBV19 and TRBJ2-1; no clear D gene. Germline V gene lookup returns CDR1 LNHDA and CDR2 SQIVND (reference sequence). The V and J ends lost 4 bases and 8 bases respectively, with 18 bases between them. This CDR3 contains 15 residues. The CDR3 sequence: CASSNWGIHFDEQFF. The CDR3 DNA is TGTGCCAGTAGTAACTGGGGTATACATTTCGATGAGCAGTTCTTC.

V is TRBV7-8 and J is TRBJ2-2, with D perhaps matching TRBD1 (6 bases). This CDR3 has 17 amino acids. V lost 2 bases to trimming and J lost 0 bases, with 13 bases between them. Germline V gives CDR1 SGHVS, CDR2 FQNEAQ. The CDR3 bases are TGTGCCAGCAGCTTACCCCAAGGGGGTCCGAACACCGGGGAGCTGTTTTTT. It specifies CASSLPQGGPNTGELFF.

This clone occurred once. The rearrangement joins TRBV5-5 to TRBJ2-2, with 11 positions matching TRBD2. The CDR3 totals 17 residues. Germline assignment: CDR1 SGHKS and CDR2 YYEKEE (reference sequence). After removal of 4 bases from V and 5 bases from J, the junction contained 10 bases not matched to a gene. The CDR3 sequence: CASSPGLADLPTGELFF. The CDR3 DNA reads as TGTGCCAGCAGCCCGGGACTAGCGGACCTACCGACCGGGGAGCTGTTTTTT.

The rearrangement uses TRBV11-2 and TRBJ2-5; either TRBD1 or TRBD2 may supply D (5 bases each). Germline assignment: CDR1 SGHAT and CDR2 FQNNGV. V gave up 3 bases and J gave up 7 bases, with 12 bases separating them. The CDR3 spans 13 residues. DNA for the CDR3: TGTGCCAGCAGCTTCGAGACTGGGGGGACCCAGTACTTC. It translates to CASSFETGGTQYF. The entire variable domain, with the rest obtained from reference TRBV11-2 and TRBJ2-5, is as follows: EAGVAQSPRYKIIEKRQSVAFWCNPISGHATLYWYQQILGQGPKLLIQFQNNGVVDDSQLPKDRFSAERLKGVDSTLKIQPAKLEDSAVYLCASSFETGGTQYFGPGTRLLVL.

The chain employs TRBV7-2 and TRBJ2-7; perhaps TRBD1 as D (5 bases). Germline V CDR1 and CDR2: SGHTA, FQGNSA. Trimming cost V 5 bases and J 0 bases, with 11 bases left between them. CDR3 length: 14 residues. The CDR3 protein is CASSPFTGSYEQYF. The DNA of the CDR3 is TGTGCCAGCAGCCCCTTCACAGGCTCCTACGAGCAGTACTTC.

This clone appeared once. CDR3 protein: CASSSHRGQETQYF. The CDR3 region has the DNA TGTGCCAGCAGCTCCCACCGGGGGCAAGAGACCCAGTACTTC. The chain employs TRBV7-2 and TRBJ2-5, with D maybe TRBD2 (6 bases). Per germline, CDR1 SGHTA and CDR2 FQGNSA. Trimming shortened V by 4 bases and J by 2 bases, and 11 bases separated the two germline ends. There are 14 residues in the CDR3.

The chain links TRBV30 to TRBJ2-3; 7 bases line up with TRBD2. Germline values: CDR1 GTSNPN, CDR2 SVGIG (reference sequence). The V and J ends lost 4 bases and 0 bases, in that order; junction bases with no gene match: 1. This CDR3 is built from 13 residues. The CDR3 protein is CAWTSGSTDTQYF. As DNA, the CDR3 is TGTGCCTGGACTAGCGGTAGCACAGATACGCAGTATTTT.

The V and J genes are TRBV11-3 and TRBJ2-6; D not resolved. The CDR3 consists of 15 residues. Trimming took 1 base from V and 0 from J, leaving 4 bases between them. CDR1 is SGHNT, CDR2 YENEEA, per germline. CDR3 protein: CASSLGGSGANVLTF. For the CDR3, the DNA is TGTGCCAGCAGCTTAGGGGGCTCTGGGGCCAACGTCCTGACTTTC.

The chain recombines TRBV6-1 with TRBJ2-1, with a tentative D call TRBD2 (5 bases). Trimming removed 4 bases at V and 3 bases at J, with 25 bases between. In germline, CDR1 is MNHNS, CDR2 SASEGT. The CDR3 runs 19 residues. The CDR3 DNA reads TGTGCCAGCAGTGGCCGTGGAGGAGAAACTACATTTTACTACAATGAGCAGTTCTTC. Encoded protein: CASSGRGGETTFYYNEQFF.

The chain has TRBV5-1 and TRBJ2-3, with TRBD2 as a possible D gene (5 bases). Germline V gene lookup returns CDR1 SGHRS and CDR2 YFSETQ. The CDR3 sequence is 15 residues long. V lost 0 bases and J 4 bases, leaving 12 bases between the germline ends. CDR3 region: CASSLGQMRADTQYF. DNA of the CDR3: TGCGCCAGCAGCTTGGGGCAAATGAGGGCAGATACGCAGTATTTT.

The genes are TRBV25-1 and TRBJ1-2; D unclear. Trimming took 5 bases from V and 5 from J, leaving 9 bases between them. In germline, CDR1 is MGHDK, CDR2 SYGVNS. The CDR3 has 12 amino acids. CDR3 in amino acids: CASSFGDYGYTF. The CDR3 region has the DNA TGTGCCAGCAGTTTTGGAGATTATGGCTACACCTTC.

This chain connects TRBV7-9 to TRBJ2-7; a possible D gene is TRBD1 (5 bases). The CDR3 length is 13 residues. Germline CDR1 reads SEHNR; CDR2 reads FQNEAQ (reference sequence). The V end was cut by 1 base, the J end by 3 bases, with 7 bases between. The CDR3 loop is CASSLGQNYEQYF. DNA for the CDR3: TGTGCCAGCAGCTTAGGACAGAACTACGAGCAGTACTTC.

The V call is TRBV19, the J call TRBJ2-3; 7 positions match TRBD2. The germline V gene has CDR1 LNHDA and CDR2 SQIVND (reference sequence). The V and J ends lost 4 bases and 8 bases, in that order; junction bases with no gene match: 12. CDR3 length: 15 residues. CDR3: CASSNLAGPGVTQYF. The CDR3 bases are TGTGCCAGTAGTAACTTAGCGGGCCCCGGCGTTACGCAGTATTTT.

V usage is TRBV6-5 and J usage is TRBJ2-1; D is unclear. Germline V gene lookup returns CDR1 MNHEY and CDR2 SVGAGI. Trimming removed 4 bases from V and 2 bases from J, with 12 bases in between. The CDR3 spans 15 residues. The DNA of the CDR3 is TGTGCCAGCAGTTTTCGGCCAGTAGCCTACAATGAGCAGTTCTTC. It encodes CASSFRPVAYNEQFF.

This clone has only one observation. The V gene is TRBV12-5, the J gene TRBJ2-2, with D unresolved. CDR3 length: 12 residues. Germline values: CDR1 LGHNT, CDR2 FRNRAP. Trimming removed 0 bases from V and 6 bases from J, with 2 bases in between. The CDR3 region is CASGLVSGELFF. The CDR3 bases are TGTGCTAGTGGTTTGGTGTCCGGGGAGCTGTTTTTT.